These 27 T cell receptor beta chains came from one sample sequenced in a study of Ad26.COV2.S vaccination and SARS-CoV-2 variants. As for treatment: some 20 received Ad26.COV2.S at low or high dose, single or two shots; a few received placebo; per-sample allocation not given. The samples date from day 63 after the first vaccine or placebo injection. Profiled with immunoSEQ multiplex PCR; TCRdb holds only in-frame clones, not every one. The table includes approximately 460,000 clones, around 89% detected once. Sequencing used peripheral blood, obtained in a trial of Ad26.COV2.S vaccine versus placebo. Source of these receptors: a person between 18 and 60 years old who received the Ad26.COV2.S COVID-19 vaccine or a placebo.

V is TRBV5-1 and J is TRBJ2-3; D gene uncertain. The V end lost 4 bases, the J end lost 1 base, and 10 bases lay between the germline ends. Germline lookup yields CDR1 SGHRS and CDR2 YFSETQ. This CDR3 spans 14 amino acids. The CDR3 DNA reads TGCGCCAGCAGCCATACGGCGGGCACAGATACGCAGTATTTT. It specifies CASSHTAGTDTQYF.

The chain has TRBV6-2 or TRBV6-3 and TRBJ1-1; D not resolved. The CDR3 is made up of 13 amino acids. Germline V gene data show CDR1 as MNHEY and CDR2 as SVGEGT. V gave up 3 bases and J gave up 0 bases, with 5 bases separating them. CDR3 DNA sequence: TGTGCCAGCAGTTATAGGTTGAACACTGAAGCTTTCTTT. It specifies CASSYRLNTEAFF.

This chain links TRBV6-1 with TRBJ1-2; D is possibly TRBD1 (5 bases). Between the trimmed V and J ends, which lost 3 bases and 5 bases, there was a span of 16 bases. This CDR3 is built from 15 residues. Germline CDR1 MNHNS, CDR2 SASEGT. CDR3 bases: TGTGCCAGCAGTGATTCCCAGGGTATCCGATATGGCTACACCTTC. Protein product: CASSDSQGIRYGYTF.

The rearrangement joins TRBV5-4 to TRBJ2-2; D may be TRBD1 (5 bases). CDR1 and CDR2 from the germline V gene are SGHNT and YYREEE (reference sequence). V was clipped by 4 bases and J by 5 bases, with 15 bases between them. This CDR3 contains 15 residues. Here the CDR3 DNA reads TGTGCCAGCAGCACCCGTCAGGGTGGTACCGGGGAGCTGTTTTTT. It codes for CASSTRQGGTGELFF. The variable domain in full, with the rest retrieved from reference TRBV5-4 and TRBJ2-2, is ETGVTQSPTHLIKTRGQQVTLRCSSQSGHNTVSWYQQALGQGPQFIFQYYREEENGRGNFPPRFSGLQFPNYSSELNVNALELDDSALYLCASSTRQGGTGELFFGEGSRLTVL.

V is TRBV19 and J is TRBJ2-5, with 7 bases matching TRBD1. CDR1 and CDR2 (germline): LNHDA, SQIVND (reference sequence). After removal of 6 bases from V and 2 bases from J, the junction contained 3 bases not matched to a gene. This CDR3 region has 13 residues. The CDR3 loop is CASSGDSQETQYF. The CDR3 coding sequence is TGTGCCAGTAGCGGGGACAGTCAAGAGACCCAGTACTTC.

This clone was observed a single time. The chain couples TRBV9 to TRBJ1-3; 8 bases are a match to TRBD1. Germline trimming cut 3 bases from V and 2 bases from J; bases unmatched to any gene: 1. The germline V gene encodes CDR1 SGDLS and CDR2 YYNGEE. The CDR3 length is 14 residues. The CDR3 DNA reads TGTGCCAGCAGCGACAGGGGGACTGGAAACACCATATATTTT. Translated: CASSDRGTGNTIYF. Using reference TRBV9 and TRBJ1-3 for the parts outside the CDR3, the full variable domain is DSGVTQTPKHLITATGQRVTLRCSPRSGDLSVYWYQQSLDQGLQFLIQYYNGEERAKGNILERFSAQQFPDLHSELNLSSLELGDSALYFCASSDRGTGNTIYFGEGSWLTVV.

The rearrangement links TRBV10-1 to TRBJ1-4, with D hard to call. Germline V gives CDR1 WNHNN, CDR2 SYGVQD (reference sequence). V lost 3 bases and J lost 7, with 12 bases in between. The CDR3 totals 14 residues. CDR3 amino acids: CASSEEASGEKLFF. The CDR3 DNA follows: TGCGCCAGCAGTGAAGAGGCCTCGGGTGAAAAACTGTTTTTT.

This clone occurred a few times. The chain carries TRBV27 and TRBJ2-7; D gene unclear. Germline V gene lookup returns CDR1 MNHEY and CDR2 SMNVEV (reference sequence). Between the trimmed V and J ends, which lost 7 bases and 2 bases, there was a span of 12 bases. This CDR3 is 13 amino acids long. The chain's CDR3 is CASISLDPYEQYF. CDR3 in DNA: TGTGCCAGCATAAGTCTCGACCCCTACGAGCAGTACTTC.

V gene TRBV28 combines with J gene TRBJ2-7, with 8 bases fitting TRBD1. There are 11 residues in the CDR3. V shed 6 bases, J shed 5 bases, and the junction held 0 bases outside the gene matches. CDR1 and CDR2 from the germline V gene are MDHEN and SYDVKM. CDR3 region: CASRTGDEQYF. CDR3 DNA: TGTGCCAGCAGGACAGGGGACGAGCAGTACTTC.

V is TRBV5-4 and J is TRBJ2-4, with 7 bases aligning to TRBD2. The CDR3 totals 16 residues. The junction had 6 bases not matched to a gene; V was cut back by 2 bases and J by 1 base. Germline V gene sequence: CDR1 SGHNT, CDR2 YYREEE (reference sequence). The CDR3 DNA reads TGTGCCAGCAGCTTTAAGGGAGGGGTGGCCAAAAACATTCAGTACTTC. This translates into CASSFKGGVAKNIQYF.

The V call is TRBV6-5, the J call TRBJ1-1, with D unclear. V lost 7 bases and J 4 bases, leaving 13 bases between the germline ends. The CDR3 runs 13 residues. CDR1 is MNHEY, CDR2 SVGAGI, per germline. CDR3 nucleotide sequence: TGTGCCAGCATTTCGGGAGGACGCACTGAAGCTTTCTTT. This translates into CASISGGRTEAFF.

The rearrangement joins TRBV27 to TRBJ1-1; D is perhaps TRBD1 (5 bases). The length of the CDR3 is 13 residues. V was pared by 5 bases and J by 2 bases, with 9 bases between. Germline-derived CDR1 and CDR2 are MNHEY and SMNVEV (reference sequence). For the CDR3, the DNA is TGTGCCAGCAGTACCCGGGGCAACACTGAAGCTTTCTTT. It codes for CASSTRGNTEAFF.

The chain is built from TRBV18 and TRBJ1-4; TRBD1 agrees at 10 bases. The CDR3 is 14 residues long. With 3 bases clipped from V and 8 bases from J, the junction kept 3 bases outside the gene matches. CDR1 KGHSH and CDR2 LQKENI come from the germline V gene. This CDR3 reads CASSPDRGLEKLFF. The CDR3 coding sequence is TGTGCCAGCTCACCGGACAGGGGGTTGGAAAAACTGTTTTTT. Complete variable domain (other parts from reference TRBV18 and TRBJ1-4): NAGVMQNPRHLVRRRGQEARLRCSPMKGHSHVYWYRQLPEEGLKFMVYLQKENIIDESGMPKERFSAEFPKEGPSILRIQQVVRGDSAAYFCASSPDRGLEKLFFGSGTQLSVL.

The chain uses TRBV6-1 and TRBJ1-6, with 8 bases matching TRBD1. The CDR3 is 19 amino acids. V was pared by 2 bases and J by 0 bases, with 9 bases of the junction left unmatched. Germline V gene data show CDR1 as MNHNS and CDR2 as SASEGT. In DNA form, the CDR3 reads TGTGCCAGCAGTGAATTATTTTCAGGGGGCGCCTCCTATAATTCACCCCTCCACTTT. Translation: CASSELFSGGASYNSPLHF.

The chain couples TRBV19 to TRBJ2-1, with 12 bases identical to TRBD2. V dropped 11 bases and J dropped 4; count of bases not matched to a gene: 15. Per germline, CDR1 LNHDA and CDR2 SQIVND (reference sequence). The CDR3 sequence is 17 residues long. The CDR3 nucleotides are TGTGCCTCGACTAGCGGGAGTTTGAGTAGGGTTTACAATGAGCAGTTCTTC. Translating it yields CASTSGSLSRVYNEQFF.

The V call is TRBV9, the J call TRBJ1-1; 7 positions agree with TRBD1. V gave up 0 bases and J gave up 2 bases; unmatched junction bases: 4. The CDR3 extends over 15 amino acids. CDR1 is SGDLS and CDR2 is YYNGEE in the germline V gene. Here the CDR3 DNA reads TGTGCCAGCAGCGTAGCCGGGGACAGAAACACTGAAGCTTTCTTT. It is translated as CASSVAGDRNTEAFF.

Notes on this clone: The sample contains more than one DNA sequence encoding this CDR3. The chain joins TRBV18 to TRBJ1-1, with no clear D. Per the germline V gene, CDR1 is KGHSH and CDR2 is LQKENI. Trimming pared 3 bases from V and 2 bases from J, leaving 10 bases between. CDR3 length equals 14 residues. CDR3 nucleotides: TGTGCCAGCTCACCCCGGACGGAAAACACTGAAGCTTTCTTT. Its translation is CASSPRTENTEAFF.

This chain uses TRBV7-9 with TRBJ2-1; D uncertain. This CDR3 contains 15 residues. Germline V lookup: CDR1 SEHNR, CDR2 FQNEAQ (reference sequence). V lost 4 bases to trimming and J lost 0 bases, with 10 bases between them. CDR3 coding DNA: TGTGCCAGCAGCTCCAGGCCAAGCTCCTACAATGAGCAGTTCTTC. Amino acids: CASSSRPSSYNEQFF.

V is TRBV5-6 and J is TRBJ1-4, with TRBD1 matching 7 bases. V was clipped by 0 bases and J by 4 bases; unmatched bases: 6. The germline CDR1 and CDR2 sequences are SGHDT and YYEEEE. CDR3 size: 16 residues. The CDR3 region is CASSLDRGNGNEKLFF. The CDR3 coding sequence is TGTGCCAGCAGCTTGGACAGGGGAAATGGTAATGAAAAACTGTTTTTT.

The J gene is TRBJ2-1, the V gene TRBV19, with D hard to call. Germline V lookup: CDR1 LNHDA, CDR2 SQIVND (reference sequence). This CDR3 comprises 11 residues. The V gene lost 7 bases and the J gene lost 10 bases, with 11 bases spanning the gap. CDR3 protein: CASTLIREQFF. The CDR3 nucleotides read TGTGCCAGTACCCTCATTAGGGAGCAGTTCTTC. The complete variable domain, with remaining parts taken from reference TRBV19 and TRBJ2-1, reads DGGITQSPKYLFRKEGQNVTLSCEQNLNHDAMYWYRQDPGQGLRLIYYSQIVNDFQKGDIAEGYSVSREKKESFPLTVTSAQKNPTAFYLCASTLIREQFFGPGTRLTVL.

The chain carries TRBV14 and TRBJ1-3; 7 nucleotides match TRBD1. Trimming took 1 base from V and 4 from J; bases not matched to a gene: 7. CDR1 and CDR2 from the germline V gene are SGHDN and FVKESK. This CDR3 region has 16 residues. The DNA of the CDR3 is TGTGCCAGCAGCCAAGGGAGAAGGGGGCAAGGAAACACCATATATTTT. The encoded protein is CASSQGRRGQGNTIYF. Based on the CDR3 plus reference TRBV14 and TRBJ1-3, the full variable domain is EAGVTQFPSHSVIEKGQTVTLRCDPISGHDNLYWYRRVMGKEIKFLLHFVKESKQDESGMPNNRFLAERTGGTYSTLKVQPAELEDSGVYFCASSQGRRGQGNTIYFGEGSWLTVV.

The V and J genes are TRBV2 and TRBJ2-7, with 10 bases matching TRBD2. Looked up from germline, CDR1 is SNHLY and CDR2 is FYNNEI. The CDR3 contains 14 residues. V shed 5 bases and J 2 bases; nucleotides not matched to a gene: 3. The CDR3 spells CASSRTSGTYEQYF. The DNA of the CDR3 is TGTGCCAGCAGTCGAACTAGCGGGACCTACGAGCAGTACTTC.

The V and J genes are TRBV28 and TRBJ2-3; 7 bases line up with TRBD1. Germline V gene sequence: CDR1 MDHEN, CDR2 SYDVKM. V lost 5 bases and J lost 0; bases outside the gene matches: 2. This CDR3 comprises 14 residues. CDR3 amino acids: CASSPGQSTDTQYF. CDR3 coding DNA: TGTGCCAGCAGTCCGGGACAGAGCACAGATACGCAGTATTTT.

J is TRBJ1-1 and V is TRBV19; possible D gene TRBD1, 6 bases. The CDR3 has 13 amino acids. Germline V lookup: CDR1 LNHDA, CDR2 SQIVND (reference sequence). Trimming took off 6 bases at V and 5 bases at J, with 13 bases between the two ends. The CDR3 spells CASRIQGFTEAFF. In nucleotides, the CDR3 is TGTGCCAGTAGGATCCAGGGGTTTACTGAAGCTTTCTTT.

The genes are TRBV3-1 (or the pseudogene TRBV3-2) and TRBJ1-2; 7 bases fit TRBD1. The ends lost 1 base at V and 4 bases at J; junction bases unmatched: 3. The CDR3 is 14 amino acids. CDR1 and CDR2 from the germline V gene are LGHDT and YNNKEL (reference sequence). The CDR3 sequence: CASSQAGQAYGYTF. As DNA, the CDR3 is TGTGCCAGCAGCCAAGCCGGACAGGCCTATGGCTACACCTTC.

This sequence joins TRBV7-9 and TRBJ2-3; D is undetermined. With 5 bases removed from V and 2 bases from J, the gap between germline ends came to 11 bases. CDR1 and CDR2 from the germline V gene are SEHNR and FQNEAQ (reference sequence). The CDR3 has 14 residues. The DNA for the CDR3 is TGTGCCAGCAGCCTCATCGGATACACAGATACGCAGTATTTT. Translated: CASSLIGYTDTQYF.

The V gene is TRBV27, the J gene TRBJ1-1, with D possibly TRBD1 on 5 matching bases. CDR3 size: 14 residues. The germline CDR1 and CDR2 sequences are MNHEY and SMNVEV (reference sequence). V was pared by 5 bases and J by 4 bases, with 14 bases between. CDR3 sequence (DNA): TGTGCCAGCAGTAGGGCAGGGTCCGGCACTGAAGCTTTCTTT. Translation gives CASSRAGSGTEAFF.